These 28 T cell receptor beta chains came from one sample sequenced in a study of blood T cells in healthy people across ages (dated by TCRdb to between 2014 and 2017). The protocol used for the library was 5' RACE. Sequenced on an Illumina HiSeq 2500. A second PCR of about 6 to 11 cycles was performed with a sample-barcoded 5' primer and a J-beta primer mix. Through fastp at Q25 and MiXCR, TCRdb rebuilt clones from the public reads, retaining in-frame beta chains. Each CDR3 protein appears once, grouped with its most common genes and DNA. This sample has around 1.5 million distinct CDR3 sequences in its table, and about 31% of those were observed once. About 11% of the sample belongs to the ten largest clones. Sequencing used blood. These receptors came from a young woman in good health.

Worth noting for this clonotype: One base away lies a much larger clone, so this may be a sequencing read error. V usage is TRBV4-2 and J usage is TRBJ2-2; D not certain. Germline loops: CDR1 LGHNA, CDR2 YNFKEQ. This CDR3 contains 16 residues. This chain's CDR3 is CVSSQDLSLDTGELFF. CDR3 bases: TGTGTCAGCAGCCAAGATTTATCCCTCGACACCGGGGAGCTGTTTTTT.

This clonotype was seen at least ten times. V gene TRBV20-1 combines with J gene TRBJ2-1; D ambiguous. The CDR3 has 12 residues. In germline, CDR1 is DFQATT, CDR2 SNEGSKA (reference sequence). V dropped 1 base and J dropped 4 bases, with 5 bases sitting between them. CDR3 amino acids: CSARGPYNEQFF. The CDR3 coding sequence is TGCAGTGCTAGAGGGCCTTACAATGAGCAGTTCTTC.

The rearrangement joins TRBV6-2 or TRBV6-3 to TRBJ2-7; tentatively, D is TRBD2 (6 bases). The ends were cut back, 6 bases at V and 5 bases at J, with 11 bases in the middle. CDR1 and CDR2 (germline): MNHEY, SVGEGT. The CDR3 extends over 12 amino acids. CDR3 sequence (DNA): TGTGCCAGCAGCCGGGACTTTCACGAGCAGTACTTC. This gives the protein CASSRDFHEQYF.

The genes are TRBV7-9 and TRBJ1-1; no reliable D call. V was shortened by 5 bases and J by 0 bases, with 22 bases between the two germline ends. Germline CDR1 is SEHNR and CDR2 is FQNEAQ (reference sequence). CDR3 length: 18 residues. In DNA form, the CDR3 reads TGTGCCAGCAGCACACCTCCGGGGTTCCCGACCATGAACACTGAAGCTTTCTTT. Translated: CASSTPPGFPTMNTEAFF.

The J gene is TRBJ2-7, the V gene TRBV11-3, with a weak D call TRBD1 (5 bases). CDR1 is SGHNT and CDR2 is YENEEA in the germline V gene. The germline V and J ends were trimmed by 5 bases and 1 base, with 18 bases remaining between them. The CDR3 contains 16 residues. CDR3 amino acids: CASSGRTLSESYEQYF. CDR3 bases: TGTGCCAGCAGCGGACGGACATTATCTGAATCCTACGAGCAGTACTTC.

This chain links TRBV6-1 with TRBJ2-1; 7 bases align to TRBD2. The junction had 14 bases not matched to a gene; V was cut back by 11 bases and J by 7 bases. Germline V gene sequence: CDR1 MNHNS, CDR2 SASEGT. This CDR3 comprises 14 residues. The CDR3 reads CAGYSGTVGNEQFF. As DNA, the CDR3 is TGTGCCGGATACAGCGGGACGGTTGGGAATGAGCAGTTCTTC.

The rearrangement uses TRBV5-1 and TRBJ1-2, with D perhaps matching TRBD1 (5 bases). The germline gives CDR1 SGHRS, CDR2 YFSETQ. The CDR3 is 16 residues long. Trimming pared 5 bases from V and 0 bases from J, leaving 17 bases between. The CDR3 coding sequence is TGCGCCAGCAGGACGGAGAGGGGTCAGGCTAACTATGGCTACACCTTC. Translated, it gives CASRTERGQANYGYTF.

The J gene is TRBJ1-1, the V gene TRBV2; D remains ambiguous. CDR3 size: 14 residues. Germline lookup yields CDR1 SNHLY and CDR2 FYNNEI. The V end was cut by 4 bases, the J end by 8 bases, with 17 bases between. CDR3 DNA sequence: TGTGCCAGCAGTGCCCTCGGGTCGGCATCCGAAGCTTTCTTT. Amino acids: CASSALGSASEAFF.

Many counts were recorded for this clonotype. The chain is built from TRBV27 and TRBJ2-6; 11 positions agree with TRBD1. The V gene's germline CDR1 is MNHEY and CDR2 SMNVEV (reference sequence). The length of the CDR3 is 17 residues. Germline trimming cut 5 bases from V and 2 bases from J; bases unmatched to any gene: 5. CDR3: CASSTGTGGTGANVLTF. CDR3 nucleotides: TGTGCCAGCAGTACCGGGACAGGGGGAACTGGGGCCAACGTCCTGACTTTC. The variable domain in full, completed from reference TRBV27 and TRBJ2-6, reads EAQVTQNPRYLITVTGKKLTVTCSQNMNHEYMSWYRQDPGLGLRQIYYSMNVEVTDKGDVPEGYKVSRKEKRNFPLILESPSPNQTSLYFCASSTGTGGTGANVLTFGAGSRLTVL.

This clonotype was observed at least ten times. The chain joins TRBV6-9 to TRBJ2-7, with 7 bases identical to TRBD2. J was trimmed by 3 bases and V by 6 bases; bases with no gene match: 2. Germline loops: CDR1 MNHGY, CDR2 SVAAGI. This CDR3 contains 12 residues. The CDR3 bases are TGTGCCAGCAGCTGGGAGGGCTACGAGCAGTACTTC. Translating it yields CASSWEGYEQYF.

The chain links TRBV24-1 to TRBJ2-5; 7 nucleotides line up with TRBD1. The CDR3 is 14 residues long. Germline CDR1 KGHDR, CDR2 SFDVKD. J gave up 4 bases and V 2 bases, and 3 bases lay outside the gene matches. Written as DNA, the CDR3 is TGTGCCACCAGTGATTGGGGGACAGCAGAGACCCAGTACTTC. It yields the protein CATSDWGTAETQYF.

CDR3 region: CSASLTGVVETQYF. The CDR3 nucleotides are TGCAGTGCTAGTCTAACGGGAGTGGTCGAGACCCAGTACTTC. This sequence joins TRBV20-1 and TRBJ2-5; maybe TRBD2 (6 bases). Trimming took 3 bases from V and 5 from J, leaving 16 bases between them. This CDR3 region has 14 residues. Germline assignment: CDR1 DFQATT and CDR2 SNEGSKA (reference sequence).

Note on this clonotype: A much larger clone lies a single base off, so this may be a read error. Lacking the conserved final phenylalanine or tryptophan, this CDR3 likely reflects a read error. The chain links TRBV5-1 to TRBJ2-1, with 11 bases that match TRBD2. The CDR3 has 15 residues. V dropped 2 bases and J dropped 4; count of bases not matched to a gene: 2. Germline V CDR1 and CDR2: SGHRS, YFSETQ. The CDR3 is CASSFTSGGYNEQFV. CDR3 bases: TGCGCCAGCAGCTTTACTAGCGGGGGTTACAATGAGCAGTTCGTC.

This clonotype has more than one count but fewer than ten. The rearrangement joins TRBV10-2 to TRBJ2-3; 8 nucleotides line up with TRBD2. This CDR3 contains 14 residues. Germline CDR1 WSHSY, CDR2 SAAADI. Losses at the gene ends were 4 bases for V and 6 bases for J; bases not matched to a gene: 6. The CDR3 DNA is TGCGCCAGCAGTGGTTCCCCGGGGGGGGATACGCAGTATTTT. Its translation: CASSGSPGGDTQYF.

The chain couples TRBV7-9 to TRBJ2-5; a weak D match, TRBD2 (5 bases). The CDR3 has 14 amino acids. The germline gives CDR1 SEHNR, CDR2 FQNEAQ (reference sequence). Trimming took 2 bases from V and 2 from J, leaving 9 bases between them. The CDR3 DNA reads as TGTGCCAGCAGCTTATTGAGCGGACAAGAGACCCAGTACTTC. Its protein is CASSLLSGQETQYF.

J is TRBJ1-2 and V is TRBV7-2; D not resolved. The CDR3 has 13 residues. Germline assignment: CDR1 SGHTA and CDR2 FQGNSA. The ends were cut back, 0 bases at V and 4 bases at J, with 6 bases in the middle. CDR3 in DNA: TGTGCCAGCAGCTTAGCGGTGTTCTATGGCTACACCTTC. Translating gives CASSLAVFYGYTF.

The genes are TRBV5-5 and TRBJ2-5; 7 bases match TRBD2. Trimming took 1 base from V and 2 from J; bases not matched to a gene: 8. CDR3 length equals 16 residues. Germline-derived CDR1 and CDR2 are SGHKS and YYEKEE (reference sequence). The CDR3 DNA reads TGTGCCAGCAGCTTGAGGCTAGCGGTAAAACAAGAGACCCAGTACTTC. Its protein is CASSLRLAVKQETQYF.

The table lists this clonotype with a few counts. This sequence joins TRBV20-1 and TRBJ2-5; D tentatively reads TRBD1 or TRBD2 (5 bases each). From germline, CDR1 is DFQATT and CDR2 SNEGSKA (reference sequence). Trimming stripped 5 bases from V and 5 bases from J, with 18 bases between. The CDR3 runs 14 residues. CDR3 protein: CSAFSGGWGETQYF. Here the CDR3 DNA reads TGCAGTGCTTTCTCCGGCGGGTGGGGGGAGACCCAGTACTTC.

This clonotype has at least ten counts. The chain recombines TRBV29-1 with TRBJ2-1; TRBD1 matches at 8 bases. Germline V gives CDR1 SQVTM, CDR2 ANQGSEA. There are 14 residues in the CDR3. V lost 0 bases and J lost 6; bases outside the gene matches: 4. In DNA form, the CDR3 reads TGCAGCGTTGAAGAAGGGACAGGCTTCAATGAGCAGTTCTTC. Its protein product is CSVEEGTGFNEQFF.

This clonotype has only a few counts. For the CDR3, the DNA is TGTGCCAGCAGCTTAGATGCGGGACTAGCGGGATTCTACGAGCAGTACTTC. Encoded protein: CASSLDAGLAGFYEQYF. V usage is TRBV7-9 and J usage is TRBJ2-7, with 13 bases fitting TRBD2. CDR1 is SEHNR and CDR2 is FQNEAQ in the germline V gene (reference sequence). The V and J ends lost 1 base and 3 bases, in that order; junction bases with no gene match: 6. This CDR3 spans 17 amino acids.

The chain has TRBV29-1 and TRBJ1-2, with D possibly being TRBD1 (5 bases). Germline CDR1 SQVTM, CDR2 ANQGSEA. The CDR3 length is 12 residues. V was shortened by 4 bases and J by 3 bases, with 9 bases between the two germline ends. CDR3 amino acids: CSVGQLDYGYTF. Written as DNA, the CDR3 is TGCAGCGTTGGACAGCTGGACTATGGCTACACCTTC.

This clonotype was observed once. The chain recombines TRBV10-1 with TRBJ2-1; D is unclear. The CDR3 sequence is 16 residues long. The V end lost 0 bases, the J end lost 8 bases, and 17 bases lay between the germline ends. Per germline, CDR1 WNHNN and CDR2 SYGVQD (reference sequence). Written as DNA, the CDR3 is TGCGCCAGCAGTGAGTCATTGGGTCAGGATAAGTATGAGCAGTTCTTC. Protein sequence: CASSESLGQDKYEQFF.

This clonotype was counted between two and nine times. The genes are TRBV7-2 and TRBJ1-1; D call uncertain. This CDR3 region has 14 residues. Germline loops: CDR1 SGHTA, CDR2 FQGNSA. V lost 0 bases and J lost 3, with 8 bases in between. In nucleotides, the CDR3 is TGTGCCAGCAGCTTAGCCGGCAGCTACACTGAAGCTTTCTTT. This sequence encodes CASSLAGSYTEAFF.

The chain carries TRBV5-1 and TRBJ2-3; maybe TRBD1 (6 bases). CDR3 length equals 14 residues. Germline loops: CDR1 SGHRS, CDR2 YFSETQ. V lost 3 bases, J lost 3 bases, and 11 bases lay in between. CDR3 in amino acids: CASSSGDKTDTQYF. The CDR3 bases are TGCGCCAGCAGCTCAGGGGACAAGACAGATACGCAGTATTTT.

The gene calls are TRBV20-1 and TRBJ2-3, with D maybe TRBD1 (6 bases). The CDR3 loop spans 14 amino acids. Germline loops: CDR1 DFQATT, CDR2 SNEGSKA (reference sequence). V was pared by 3 bases and J by 4 bases, with 14 bases between. As DNA, the CDR3 is TGCAGTGCTAGTGGTCAGGGGCGGTCAGATACGCAGTATTTT. Its protein is CSASGQGRSDTQYF.

The chain has TRBV7-3 and TRBJ2-1; TRBD2 aligns across 10 bases. Per the germline V gene, CDR1 is SGHTA and CDR2 is FQGTGA. The V segment lost 4 bases and the J segment 9 bases; nucleotides outside the gene matches: 12. This CDR3 is built from 16 residues. The CDR3 reads CASSSSGRAGKSEQFF. As DNA, the CDR3 is TGTGCCAGCAGCTCAAGCGGGAGGGCCGGTAAGAGTGAGCAGTTCTTC.

This sequence joins TRBV20-1 and TRBJ2-7; D is possibly TRBD1 (5 bases). CDR1 is DFQATT and CDR2 is SNEGSKA in the germline V gene (reference sequence). V lost 6 bases and J lost 7, with 13 bases in between. CDR3 size: 11 residues. Here the CDR3 DNA reads TGCAGTGCCCCCAGGGATATAGAGCAGTACTTC. Residues: CSAPRDIEQYF.

Only a few counts were recorded for this clonotype. The chain couples TRBV20-1 to TRBJ1-2; tentatively, D is TRBD1 (5 bases). Trimming removed 5 bases at V and 2 bases at J, with 12 bases between. The CDR3 spans 13 residues. Germline V gives CDR1 DFQATT, CDR2 SNEGSKA (reference sequence). In DNA, the CDR3 is TGCAGTGCTGACACCGGGGCCAACTATGGCTACACCTTC. This translates into CSADTGANYGYTF.